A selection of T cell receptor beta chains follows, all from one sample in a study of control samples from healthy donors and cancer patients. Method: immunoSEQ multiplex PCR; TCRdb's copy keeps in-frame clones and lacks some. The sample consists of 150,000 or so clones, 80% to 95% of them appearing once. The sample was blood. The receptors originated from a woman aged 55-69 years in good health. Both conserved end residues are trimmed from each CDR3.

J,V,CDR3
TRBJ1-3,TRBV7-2,ASSLGPGTGGASGNTIY
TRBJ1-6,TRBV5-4,ASTRTGRPRNSPLH
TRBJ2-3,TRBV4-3,ASSQDEGRGAPSTDTQY
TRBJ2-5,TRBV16,ASSQLTSGGPEGTQY
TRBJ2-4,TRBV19,ASSTDLGGGKNIQY
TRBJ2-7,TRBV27,ASSVGPEPNEQY
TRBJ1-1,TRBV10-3,AISQRLSQGLIGATEAF
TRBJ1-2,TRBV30,AWSPRGGYGYT
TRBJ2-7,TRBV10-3,AISETSGGYEQY
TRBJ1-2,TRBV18,ASSHSEGSLVHYGYT